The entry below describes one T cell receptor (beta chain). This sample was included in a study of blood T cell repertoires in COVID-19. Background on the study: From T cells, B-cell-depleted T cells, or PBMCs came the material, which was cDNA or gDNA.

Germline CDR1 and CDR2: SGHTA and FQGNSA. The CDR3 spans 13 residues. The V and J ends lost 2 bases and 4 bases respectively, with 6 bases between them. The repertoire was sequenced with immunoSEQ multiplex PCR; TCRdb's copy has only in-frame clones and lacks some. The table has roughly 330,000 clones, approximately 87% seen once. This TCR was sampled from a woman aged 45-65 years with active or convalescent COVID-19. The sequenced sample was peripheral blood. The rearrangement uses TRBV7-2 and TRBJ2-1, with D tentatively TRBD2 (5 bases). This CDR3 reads CASSLRDYNEQFF. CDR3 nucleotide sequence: TGTGCCAGCAGCTTACGGGATTACAATGAGCAGTTCTTC.